This record covers a single T cell receptor (beta chain). The data were taken from a study of T cells in Graves' hyperthyroidism and ophthalmopathy. On the study more broadly: Blood was drawn when the patient was first diagnosed and still untreated.

Using RNA transcripts as the source, TCR beta CDR3 regions were amplified. HTBI primers were used for first-round RT-PCR of the TCR CDR3. MiXCR, run by TCRdb on the multiplex PCR reads, gives a single entry per CDR3 protein. The repertoire includes hundreds of thousands of distinct CDR3 sequences, 15% to 20% of them detected once, and 3.8% sits in the top ten. The CDR3 is 16 amino acids. V shed 5 bases, J shed 1 base, and the junction held 4 bases outside the gene matches. The V gene's germline CDR1 is SGHVS and CDR2 FQNEAQ. The definition of stable Graves' hyperthyroidism was no ophthalmopathy progression within 18 months. It was uncontrolled infection, other autoimmune disease, pregnancy or lactation that excluded patients.

The sequence was obtained from a woman in her twenties or thirties with Graves' hyperthyroidism. The sample taken for sequencing was blood. The chain recombines TRBV7-8 with TRBJ2-2, with 10 positions matching TRBD2. The CDR3 DNA reads as TGTGCCAGCAGCCCGGGACTAGCGCTGAACACCGGGGAGCTGTTTTTT. Translated: CASSPGLALNTGELFF.